What follows are 23 T cell receptor beta chains derived from one specimen sequenced in a study of CD8 T cells in ankylosing spondylitis. Whole-study findings and limits: Apparently characteristic of ankylosing spondylitis blood was a TCR beta motif (eight highly homologous variants).

For these receptors, no antigen is known. Each CDR3 protein is one row after TCRdb ran MiXCR on the 5' RACE reads. Seen here are around 770,000 distinct CDR3 sequences, around 20% observed once, and the top ten hold roughly a fifth. Sample: blood, either unsorted or a sorted T cell fraction (not recorded which). Every receptor here comes from a male donor with ankylosing spondylitis.

The genes are TRBV29-1 and TRBJ2-2; TRBD2 matches 8 bases. Trimming at V came to 4 bases and at J to 5 bases, leaving 3 bases not matched to a gene. This CDR3 spans 13 amino acids. From germline, CDR1 is SQVTM and CDR2 ANQGSEA. This CDR3 is CSVVRGVTGELFF. The CDR3 DNA is TGCAGCGTTGTGCGGGGGGTTACCGGGGAGCTGTTTTTT.

This rearrangement joins TRBV7-9 to TRBJ2-7; D uncertain. Germline V gene lookup returns CDR1 SEHNR and CDR2 FQNEAQ (reference sequence). The CDR3 contains 15 residues. Trimming removed 2 bases at V and 1 base at J, with 12 bases between. CDR3 DNA: TGTGCCAGCAGCTTAATGCGGCCGTTGTCCTACGAGCAGTACTTC. Its translation is CASSLMRPLSYEQYF.

Many counts were recorded for this clonotype. The V gene is TRBV5-1, the J gene TRBJ2-1; TRBD2 matches 7 bases. The CDR3 is made up of 15 amino acids. CDR1 is SGHRS and CDR2 is YFSETQ in the germline V gene. With V trimmed by 2 bases and J by 0 bases, 2 bases remained unmatched. CDR3 in amino acids: CASSLLASSYNEQFF. DNA of the CDR3: TGCGCCAGCAGCTTACTAGCGTCCTCCTACAATGAGCAGTTCTTC. Complete variable domain (other parts from reference TRBV5-1 and TRBJ2-1): KAGVTQTPRYLIKTRGQQVTLSCSPISGHRSVSWYQQTPGQGLQFLFEYFSETQRNKGNFPGRFSGRQFSNSRSEMNVSTLELGDSALYLCASSLLASSYNEQFFGPGTRLTVL.

This clonotype showed up many times. The chain combines TRBV12-3 or TRBV12-4 with TRBJ2-7, with 8 positions matching TRBD2. This CDR3 is 15 amino acids long. V lost 3 bases to trimming and J lost 2 bases; unmatched junction nucleotides: 6. This CDR3 is CASSFESGGTYEQYF. For the CDR3, the DNA is TGTGCCAGCAGTTTTGAGAGCGGGGGTACCTACGAGCAGTACTTC.

The rearrangement joins TRBV12-3 or TRBV12-4 to TRBJ1-2; TRBD1 aligns across 9 bases. J gave up 4 bases and V 6 bases, and 12 bases lay outside the gene matches. The CDR3 loop spans 16 amino acids. The CDR3 loop is CASSLKQGAQSYGYTF. CDR3 nucleotides: TGTGCCAGCAGCCTCAAACAGGGGGCACAGTCCTATGGCTACACCTTC.

This clonotype was observed a handful of times. The chain employs TRBV20-1 and TRBJ2-1, with TRBD2 identical over 14 bases. CDR3 length equals 16 residues. CDR1 is DFQATT and CDR2 is SNEGSKA in the germline V gene (reference sequence). V lost 5 bases to trimming and J lost 0 bases; unmatched junction nucleotides: 3. The CDR3 region is CSASGLAGVSYNEQFF. DNA for the CDR3: TGCAGTGCTTCGGGACTAGCGGGAGTCTCCTACAATGAGCAGTTCTTC.

There are a few counts of this clonotype. This sequence joins TRBV29-1 and TRBJ2-1; 8 bases agree with TRBD1. CDR3 length equals 13 residues. Germline CDR1 is SQVTM and CDR2 is ANQGSEA. The CDR3 loop reads CSGRQGANNEQFF. CDR3 coding DNA: TGCAGTGGGAGGCAGGGGGCCAACAATGAGCAGTTCTTC.

The genes are TRBV11-2 and TRBJ1-5; D might be TRBD1 (5 bases). The germline V gene has CDR1 SGHAT and CDR2 FQNNGV. The CDR3 runs to 18 residues. V lost 6 bases, J lost 1 base, and 22 bases lay in between. Here the CDR3 reads CASRLPGTGSWSNQPQHF. CDR3 coding DNA: TGTGCCAGCAGGCTCCCAGGAACAGGTTCCTGGAGCAATCAGCCCCAGCATTTT.

V and J are TRBV11-2 and TRBJ2-2; TRBD2 matches 11 bases. Germline CDR1 and CDR2: SGHAT and FQNNGV. The CDR3 loop spans 17 amino acids. Trimming cost V 3 bases and J 4 bases; bases outside gene matches: 7. The CDR3 nucleotides read TGTGCCAGCAGCTTGGATAGCGGGGGGGCAGTCACCGGGGAGCTGTTTTTT. The encoded protein is CASSLDSGGAVTGELFF.

This clonotype was picked up a small number of times. The CDR3 DNA sequence: TGTGCCAGCAGTTTTGGGCAGGTCGAGAAGACCCAGTACTTC. Translating it yields CASSFGQVEKTQYF. J is TRBJ2-5 and V is TRBV28, with D unclear. Trimming pared 3 bases from V and 6 bases from J, leaving 14 bases between. The V gene's germline CDR1 is MDHEN and CDR2 SYDVKM. The CDR3 has 14 residues.

The chain recombines TRBV6-2 or TRBV6-3 with TRBJ2-5; 12 nucleotides match TRBD2. The V segment lost 6 bases and the J segment 5 bases; nucleotides outside the gene matches: 4. This CDR3 comprises 14 residues. Germline-derived CDR1 and CDR2 are MNHEY and SVGEGT. This CDR3 reads CASSRLAGDETQYF. CDR3 DNA: TGTGCCAGCAGCCGACTAGCGGGGGACGAGACCCAGTACTTC.

The rearrangement links TRBV12-3 or TRBV12-4 to TRBJ2-7; 10 nucleotides match TRBD2. Trimming took 5 bases from V and 0 from J; bases not matched to a gene: 7. This CDR3 has 16 amino acids. CDR3 region: CASSPRTSGSSYEQYF. The CDR3, as DNA: TGTGCCAGCAGTCCCCGGACTAGCGGCAGCTCCTACGAGCAGTACTTC.

The chain carries TRBV11-2 and TRBJ1-1, with 8 nucleotides matching TRBD1. This CDR3 comprises 14 residues. The ends lost 8 bases at V and 8 bases at J; junction bases unmatched: 13. Germline-derived CDR1 and CDR2 are SGHAT and FQNNGV. The chain's CDR3 is CASGGTGGSGEAFF. CDR3 DNA sequence: TGTGCCAGCGGAGGGACAGGAGGTTCGGGGGAAGCTTTCTTT.

A few counts support this clonotype. The chain is built from TRBV9 and TRBJ2-7, with D possibly TRBD2 on 6 matching bases. V lost 2 bases and J lost 4, with 16 bases in between. CDR1 is SGDLS, CDR2 YYNGEE, per germline. CDR3 size: 15 residues. CDR3 protein: CASSVSISGEYEQYF. The DNA of the CDR3 is TGTGCCAGCAGCGTTTCGATATCGGGAGAATACGAGCAGTACTTC.

CDR3 in DNA: TGCAGTCTCAGGAGAGGTGACAGCCAAGCTTTCTTT. This sequence encodes CSLRRGDSQAFF. The rearrangement uses TRBV20-1 and TRBJ1-1, with TRBD1 as a possible D gene (5 bases). CDR3 length equals 12 residues. Germline assignment: CDR1 DFQATT and CDR2 SNEGSKA (reference sequence). V lost 8 bases and J 9 bases, leaving 19 bases between the germline ends.

The chain employs TRBV4-1 and TRBJ1-2, with no clear D. Trimming took off 1 base at V and 3 bases at J, with 6 bases between the two ends. This CDR3 has 13 residues. Germline V CDR1 and CDR2: MGHRA, YSYEKL. The CDR3 protein is CASSQGNHYGYTF. The CDR3 bases are TGCGCCAGCAGCCAAGGGAACCACTATGGCTACACCTTC.

The table lists this clonotype with a few counts. The V and J genes are TRBV20-1 and TRBJ2-7; tentatively, D is TRBD2 (7 bases). The CDR3 covers 13 residues. Germline values: CDR1 DFQATT, CDR2 SNEGSKA (reference sequence). Trimming pared 3 bases from V and 6 bases from J, leaving 15 bases between. CDR3 bases: TGCAGTGCTAGGGGGGGGCTGGCTATCGAGCAGTACTTC. Translation gives CSARGGLAIEQYF.

This chain links TRBV27 with TRBJ2-7; TRBD1 agrees at 9 bases. This CDR3 has 13 residues. V was clipped by 9 bases and J by 1 base; unmatched bases: 4. Germline-derived CDR1 and CDR2 are MNHEY and SMNVEV (reference sequence). The CDR3 DNA follows: TGTGCCAGTAAGACAGGGGGGTCCTACGAGCAGTACTTC. Its protein is CASKTGGSYEQYF.

This chain links TRBV6-2 or TRBV6-3 with TRBJ2-7; possible D gene TRBD2, 5 bases. The CDR3 runs to 14 residues. V was clipped by 2 bases and J by 5 bases, with 13 bases between them. Germline V lookup: CDR1 MNHEY, CDR2 SVGEGT. The CDR3 loop is CASSYLLDSHEQYF. The CDR3 DNA sequence: TGTGCCAGCAGTTACCTCCTGGACTCTCACGAGCAGTACTTC.

The chain carries TRBV20-1 and TRBJ2-3; 12 bases align to TRBD2. J lost 3 bases, V lost 2 bases, and 6 bases had no gene match. The CDR3 has 16 residues. Per germline, CDR1 DFQATT and CDR2 SNEGSKA (reference sequence). CDR3 bases: TGCAGTGCTAGACTAGGACTAGCGGGAAGTACAGATACGCAGTATTTT. Its translation: CSARLGLAGSTDTQYF.

The genes are TRBV2 and TRBJ2-1, with 7 bases fitting TRBD1. The CDR3 totals 14 residues. J gave up 5 bases and V 4 bases, and 5 bases lay outside the gene matches. Germline V gene sequence: CDR1 SNHLY, CDR2 FYNNEI. This chain's CDR3 is CASSGTRGHNEQFF. CDR3 coding DNA: TGTGCCAGCAGTGGGACGAGGGGGCACAATGAGCAGTTCTTC.

V and J are TRBV28 and TRBJ1-4; D possibly corresponds to TRBD1 (5 bases). Germline CDR1 reads MDHEN; CDR2 reads SYDVKM. CDR3 length: 14 amino acids. Trimming pared 8 bases from V and 0 bases from J, leaving 10 bases between. For the CDR3, the DNA is TGTGCCAGCGGGGCGCGTCCAACTAATGAAAAACTGTTTTTT. Translation gives CASGARPTNEKLFF.

This clonotype was counted a few times. The chain carries TRBV6-1 and TRBJ2-1; TRBD2 agrees at 10 bases. The CDR3 totals 15 residues. The V gene's germline CDR1 is MNHNS and CDR2 SASEGT. V lost 6 bases and J lost 8; bases outside the gene matches: 10. CDR3: CASSFSGGALYEQFF. As DNA, the CDR3 is TGTGCCAGCAGCTTCAGCGGGGGGGCTCTATATGAGCAGTTCTTC.